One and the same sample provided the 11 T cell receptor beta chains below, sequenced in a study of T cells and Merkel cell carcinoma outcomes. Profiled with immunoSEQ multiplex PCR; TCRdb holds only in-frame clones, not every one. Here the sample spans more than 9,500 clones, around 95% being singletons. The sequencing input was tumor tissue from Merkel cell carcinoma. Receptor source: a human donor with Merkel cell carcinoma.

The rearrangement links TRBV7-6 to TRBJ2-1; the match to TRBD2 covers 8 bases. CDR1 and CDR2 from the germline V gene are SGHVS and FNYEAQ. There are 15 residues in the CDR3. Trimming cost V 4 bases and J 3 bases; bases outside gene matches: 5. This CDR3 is CASSSWGLDYNEQFF. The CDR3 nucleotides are TGTGCCAGCAGCTCCTGGGGACTAGACTACAATGAGCAGTTCTTC.

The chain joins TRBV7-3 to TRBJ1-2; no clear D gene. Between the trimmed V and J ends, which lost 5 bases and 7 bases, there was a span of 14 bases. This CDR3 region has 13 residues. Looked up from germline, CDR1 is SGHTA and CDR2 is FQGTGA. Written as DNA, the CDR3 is TGTGCCAGCAGCCAGGACTTGCTGGGTGGCTACACCTTC. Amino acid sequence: CASSQDLLGGYTF.

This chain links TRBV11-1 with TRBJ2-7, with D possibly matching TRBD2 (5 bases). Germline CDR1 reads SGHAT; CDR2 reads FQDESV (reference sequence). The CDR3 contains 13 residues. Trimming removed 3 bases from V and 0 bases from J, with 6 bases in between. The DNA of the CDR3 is TGTGCCAGCAGCTTCGGGAACTCCTACGAGCAGTACTTC. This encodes CASSFGNSYEQYF.

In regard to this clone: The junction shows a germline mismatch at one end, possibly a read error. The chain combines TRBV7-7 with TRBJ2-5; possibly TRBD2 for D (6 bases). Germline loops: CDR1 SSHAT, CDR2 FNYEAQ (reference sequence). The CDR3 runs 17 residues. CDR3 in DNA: TGTGCTAGCAGCCAACCCCCGGTCGGGGGAGCAGCGGAGACCCAGTACTTC. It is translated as CASSQPPVGGAAETQYF.

DNA for the CDR3: TGTGCCAGCAGCCCCGGGGATAGCAATCAGCCCCAGCATTTT. It specifies CASSPGDSNQPQHF. The genes are TRBV7-8 and TRBJ1-5, with no clear D. This CDR3 comprises 14 residues. In germline, CDR1 is SGHVS, CDR2 FQNEAQ. V was clipped by 5 bases and J by 0 bases, with 8 bases between them. The full variable domain, its missing parts supplied by reference TRBV7-8 and TRBJ1-5, is GAGVSQSPRYKVAKRGQDVALRCDPISGHVSLFWYQQALGQGPEFLTYFQNEAQLDKSGLPSDRFFAERPEGSVSTLKIQRTQQEDSAVYLCASSPGDSNQPQHFGDGTRLSIL.

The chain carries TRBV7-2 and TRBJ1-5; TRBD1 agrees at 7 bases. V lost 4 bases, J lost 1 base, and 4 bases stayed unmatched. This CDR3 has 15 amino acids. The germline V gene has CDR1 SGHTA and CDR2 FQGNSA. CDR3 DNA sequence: TGTGCCAGCAGCTACCAACAGGGGAGCAATCAGCCCCAGCATTTT. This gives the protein CASSYQQGSNQPQHF.

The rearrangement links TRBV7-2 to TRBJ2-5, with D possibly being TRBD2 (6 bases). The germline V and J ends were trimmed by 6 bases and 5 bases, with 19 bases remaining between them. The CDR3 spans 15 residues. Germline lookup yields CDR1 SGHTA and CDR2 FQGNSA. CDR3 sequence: CASSMAGPRLETQYF. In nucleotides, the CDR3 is TGTGCCAGCAGTATGGCGGGGCCTCGTCTCGAGACCCAGTACTTC.

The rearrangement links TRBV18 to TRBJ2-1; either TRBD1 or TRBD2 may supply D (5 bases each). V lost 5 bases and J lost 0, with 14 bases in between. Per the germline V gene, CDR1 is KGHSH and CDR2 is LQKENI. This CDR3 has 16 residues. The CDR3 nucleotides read TGTGCCAGCTCAGTTACGAGGGGAAGCTCCTACAATGAGCAGTTCTTC. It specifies CASSVTRGSSYNEQFF.

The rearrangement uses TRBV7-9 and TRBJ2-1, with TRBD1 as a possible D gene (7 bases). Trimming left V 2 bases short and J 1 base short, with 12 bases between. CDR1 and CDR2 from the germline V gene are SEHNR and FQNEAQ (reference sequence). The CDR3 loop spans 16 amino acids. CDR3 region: CASSLRRGLSYNEQFF. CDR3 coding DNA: TGTGCCAGCAGCTTACGGAGGGGGCTGTCCTACAATGAGCAGTTCTTC.

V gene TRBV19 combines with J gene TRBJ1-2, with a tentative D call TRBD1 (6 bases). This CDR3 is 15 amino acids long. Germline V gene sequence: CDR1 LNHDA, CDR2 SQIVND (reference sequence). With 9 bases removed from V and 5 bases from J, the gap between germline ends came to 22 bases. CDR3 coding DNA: TGTGCCAGCTCTTTGACCGGGACACCCCTTTATGGCTACACCTTC. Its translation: CASSLTGTPLYGYTF.

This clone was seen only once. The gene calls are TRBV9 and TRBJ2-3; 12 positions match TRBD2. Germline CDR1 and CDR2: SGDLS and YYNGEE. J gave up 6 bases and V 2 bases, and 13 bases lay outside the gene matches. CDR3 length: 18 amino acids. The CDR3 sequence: CASSVSWTSGTGVDTQYF. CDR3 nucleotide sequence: TGTGCCAGCAGCGTCAGTTGGACTAGCGGGACTGGAGTGGATACGCAGTATTTT.